This entry concerns a single TCR beta chain. CD45RO-negative, CCR7-positively selected cells formed the naive CD8 fraction, excluding terminally differentiated effector memory CD45RA+ cells. Sequencing was performed with immunoSEQ multiplex PCR; in TCRdb, only in-frame clones are kept and a portion is missing. The table lists about 2 million clones, about 95% of them singletons. These data belong to a study of shared clonotypes between healthy human individuals. The sample comprised naive CD8+ T cells sorted from blood. The origin of this receptor is a man aged 18 to 29 in good health.

CDR3 sequence (DNA): TGTGCCAGCAGCTTAGTTACTAGCGGGAGTGAGCAGTACTTC. Its translation is CASSLVTSGSEQYF. The V and J genes are TRBV7-2 and TRBJ2-7; TRBD2 matches at 11 bases. The CDR3 totals 14 residues. The germline CDR1 and CDR2 sequences are SGHTA and FQGNSA. V was clipped by 1 base and J by 7 bases; unmatched bases: 3.